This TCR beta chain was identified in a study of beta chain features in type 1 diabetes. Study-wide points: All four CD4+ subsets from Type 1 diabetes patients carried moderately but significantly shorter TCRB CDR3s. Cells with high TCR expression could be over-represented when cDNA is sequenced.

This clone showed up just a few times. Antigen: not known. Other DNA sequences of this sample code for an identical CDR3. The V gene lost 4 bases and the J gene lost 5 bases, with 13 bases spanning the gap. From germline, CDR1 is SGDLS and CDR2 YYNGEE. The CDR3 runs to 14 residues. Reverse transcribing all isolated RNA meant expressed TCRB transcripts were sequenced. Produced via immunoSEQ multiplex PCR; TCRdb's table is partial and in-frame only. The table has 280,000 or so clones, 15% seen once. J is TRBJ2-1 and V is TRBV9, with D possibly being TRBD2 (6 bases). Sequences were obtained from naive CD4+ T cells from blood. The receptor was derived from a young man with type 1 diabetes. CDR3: CASSPRTTNNEQFF. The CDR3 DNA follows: TGTGCCAGCAGCCCGCGGACTACTAACAATGAGCAGTTCTTC.